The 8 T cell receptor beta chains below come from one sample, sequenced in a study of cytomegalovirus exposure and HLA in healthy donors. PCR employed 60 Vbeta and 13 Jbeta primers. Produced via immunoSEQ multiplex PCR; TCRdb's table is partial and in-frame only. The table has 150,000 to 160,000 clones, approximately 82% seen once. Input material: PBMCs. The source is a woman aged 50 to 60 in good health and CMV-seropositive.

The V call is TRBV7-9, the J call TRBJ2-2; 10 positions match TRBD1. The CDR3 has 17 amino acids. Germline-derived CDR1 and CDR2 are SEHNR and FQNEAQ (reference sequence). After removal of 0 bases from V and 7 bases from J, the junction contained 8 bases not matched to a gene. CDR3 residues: CASSLARTGTGVGELFF. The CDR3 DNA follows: TGTGCCAGCAGCTTAGCAAGGACCGGGACAGGGGTCGGGGAGCTGTTTTTT.

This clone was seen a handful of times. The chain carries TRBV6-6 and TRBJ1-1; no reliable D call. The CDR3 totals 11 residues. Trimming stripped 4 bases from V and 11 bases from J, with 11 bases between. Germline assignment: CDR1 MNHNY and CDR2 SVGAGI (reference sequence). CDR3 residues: CASSFGSVAFF. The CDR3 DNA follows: TGTGCCAGCAGTTTCGGTAGTGTGGCTTTCTTT.

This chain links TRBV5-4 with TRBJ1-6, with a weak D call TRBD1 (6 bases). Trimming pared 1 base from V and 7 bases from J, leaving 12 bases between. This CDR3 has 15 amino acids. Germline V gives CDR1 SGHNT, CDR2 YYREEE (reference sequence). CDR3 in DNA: TGTGCCAGCAGCTTGTCAGGGGCAGGGAATTCACCCCTCCACTTT. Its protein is CASSLSGAGNSPLHF.

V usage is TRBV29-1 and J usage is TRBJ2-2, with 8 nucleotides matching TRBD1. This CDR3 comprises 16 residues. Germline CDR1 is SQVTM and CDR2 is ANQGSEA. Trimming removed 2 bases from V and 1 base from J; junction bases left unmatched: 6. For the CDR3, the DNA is TGCAGCGTTGAACTCAGGGGGCGAAAGAACACCGGGGAGCTGTTTTTT. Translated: CSVELRGRKNTGELFF.

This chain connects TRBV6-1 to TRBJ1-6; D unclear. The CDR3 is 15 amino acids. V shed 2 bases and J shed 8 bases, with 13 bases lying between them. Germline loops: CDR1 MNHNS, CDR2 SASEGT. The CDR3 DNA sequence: TGTGCCAGCAGTGAAAGACCCCCGAGGGATTCACCCCTCCACTTT. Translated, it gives CASSERPPRDSPLHF.

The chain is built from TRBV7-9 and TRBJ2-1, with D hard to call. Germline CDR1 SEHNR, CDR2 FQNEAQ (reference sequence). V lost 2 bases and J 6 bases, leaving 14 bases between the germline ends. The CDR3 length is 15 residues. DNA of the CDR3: TGTGCCAGCAGCTTACTGGTGGGCCTATTCAATGAGCAGTTCTTC. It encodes CASSLLVGLFNEQFF.

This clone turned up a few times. The CDR3 coding sequence is TGTGCCAGCAGCCTGTTTTCCTCTGGGGCCAACGTCCTGACTTTC. Its protein product is CASSLFSSGANVLTF. The V and J genes are TRBV27 and TRBJ2-6; D ambiguous. Trimming cost V 6 bases and J 0 bases, with 9 bases left between them. CDR1 MNHEY and CDR2 SMNVEV come from the germline V gene (reference sequence). CDR3 length equals 15 residues.

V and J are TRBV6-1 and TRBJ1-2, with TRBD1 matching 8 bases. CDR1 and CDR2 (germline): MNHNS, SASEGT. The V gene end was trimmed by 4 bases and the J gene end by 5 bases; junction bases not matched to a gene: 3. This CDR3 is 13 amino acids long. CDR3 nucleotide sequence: TGTGCCAGCAGTGCCCGGACAGGGTATGGCTACACCTTC. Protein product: CASSARTGYGYTF.